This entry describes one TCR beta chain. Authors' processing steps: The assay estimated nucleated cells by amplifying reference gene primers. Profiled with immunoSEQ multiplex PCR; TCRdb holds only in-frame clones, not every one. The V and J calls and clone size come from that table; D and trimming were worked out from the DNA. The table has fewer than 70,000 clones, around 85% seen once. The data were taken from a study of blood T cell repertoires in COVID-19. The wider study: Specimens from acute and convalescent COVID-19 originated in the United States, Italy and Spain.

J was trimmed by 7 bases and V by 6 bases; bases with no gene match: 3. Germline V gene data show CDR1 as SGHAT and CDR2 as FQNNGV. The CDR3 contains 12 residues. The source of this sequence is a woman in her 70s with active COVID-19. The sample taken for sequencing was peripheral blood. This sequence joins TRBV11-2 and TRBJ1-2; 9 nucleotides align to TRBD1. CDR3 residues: CASSQQGAGYTF. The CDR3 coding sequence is TGTGCCAGCAGTCAACAGGGGGCTGGCTACACCTTC.